These T cell receptor beta chains were read from a single sample in a study of blood T cell repertoires in COVID-19. Here immunoSEQ multiplex PCR was the method, and the copy in TCRdb shows in-frame clones only, minus some. Here the sample spans some 74,000 clones, nearly 90% being singletons. Sequencing input: peripheral blood. The receptors derive from a man aged 45-60 years with acute or convalescent COVID-19. The CDR3 runs from the conserved cysteine through the conserved F or W. The order of the fields is clone size, J gene, V gene, D gene, CDR3 protein, CDR3 DNA. D genes are given only for firm matches. Size is stated for part of the rows, as once, few or many counts, or as a class when the clone is expanded.

clone size: .; J gene: TRBJ2-3; V gene: TRBV7-9; D gene: TRBD2; CDR3 protein: CASSTGTSGVRTDTQYF; CDR3 DNA: TGTGCCAGCAGCACCGGGACTAGCGGGGTCCGTACAGATACGCAGTATTTT
clone size: .; J gene: TRBJ2-4; V gene: TRBV2; D gene: .; CDR3 protein: CASSEARTDQNIQYF; CDR3 DNA: TGTGCCAGCAGTGAAGCGAGGACAGATCAAAACATTCAGTACTTC
clone size: .; J gene: TRBJ1-2; V gene: TRBV4-2; D gene: .; CDR3 protein: CASSQDLYGYTF; CDR3 DNA: TGTGCCAGCAGCCAAGATTTATATGGCTACACCTTC
clone size: once; J gene: TRBJ1-6; V gene: TRBV3-1/TRBV3-2; D gene: TRBD1; CDR3 protein: CASSQRQGSSSPLHF; CDR3 DNA: TGTGCCAGCAGCCAACGACAGGGGAGTAGTTCACCCCTCCACTTT
clone size: .; J gene: TRBJ1-1; V gene: TRBV23-1; D gene: .; CDR3 protein: CASPEEITEAFF; CDR3 DNA: TGCGCCAGCCCCGAGGAGATAACCGAAGCTTTCTTT
clone size: .; J gene: TRBJ2-5; V gene: TRBV21-1; D gene: .; CDR3 protein: CASREETQYF; CDR3 DNA: TGTGCCAGCAGGGAGGAGACCCAGTACTTC
clone size: .; J gene: TRBJ2-1; V gene: TRBV7-6; D gene: .; CDR3 protein: CASSLEAGDIYNEQFF; CDR3 DNA: TGTGCCAGCAGCTTAGAAGCAGGGGACATATACAATGAGCAGTTCTTC
clone size: once; J gene: TRBJ1-1; V gene: TRBV7-8; D gene: .; CDR3 protein: CASSGSGERTEAFF; CDR3 DNA: TGTGCCAGCAGCGGGTCAGGGGAAAGGACTGAAGCTTTCTTT
clone size: .; J gene: TRBJ2-7; V gene: TRBV6-1; D gene: .; CDR3 protein: CASSDGVGSSYEQYF; CDR3 DNA: TGTGCCAGCAGTGACGGGGTCGGGAGCTCCTACGAGCAGTACTTC
clone size: .; J gene: TRBJ1-6; V gene: TRBV9; D gene: .; CDR3 protein: CASSVLETTNSPLHF; CDR3 DNA: TGTGCCAGCAGCGTCCTCGAGACAACGAATTCACCCCTCCACTTT
clone size: .; J gene: TRBJ1-1; V gene: TRBV18; D gene: .; CDR3 protein: CASSSVQGMNTEAFF; CDR3 DNA: TGTGCCAGCTCCTCCGTACAGGGAATGAACACTGAAGCTTTCTTT